Listed here are 19 T cell receptor beta chains from one sample, sequenced in a study of T cells in Graves' hyperthyroidism and ophthalmopathy. Regions amplified from RNA transcripts were the TCR beta CDR3 regions. A first-round RT-PCR of the TCR CDR3 used the HTBI primer set. Via MiXCR, TCRdb re-called the multiplex PCR reads, giving one row per CDR3 protein. The data contain over 700,000 distinct CDR3 sequences, under 45% of them singletons. Sequencing input: blood. Every receptor here comes from a woman aged 40 to 50 with Graves' hyperthyroidism.

V is TRBV5-1 and J is TRBJ2-7; 9 bases are a match to TRBD2. This CDR3 comprises 17 residues. The J segment lost 5 bases and the V segment lost 0 bases, leaving 12 bases of the junction unmatched. The V gene's germline CDR1 is SGHRS and CDR2 YFSETQ. The CDR3 sequence is CASSLEPPAGGPHEQYF. In DNA form, the CDR3 reads TGCGCCAGCAGCTTGGAACCCCCTGCGGGAGGGCCCCACGAGCAGTACTTC. Based on the CDR3 plus reference TRBV5-1 and TRBJ2-7, the full variable domain is KAGVTQTPRYLIKTRGQQVTLSCSPISGHRSVSWYQQTPGQGLQFLFEYFSETQRNKGNFPGRFSGRQFSNSRSEMNVSTLELGDSALYLCASSLEPPAGGPHEQYFGPGTRLTVT.

Only a few counts were recorded for this clonotype. V gene TRBV6-4 combines with J gene TRBJ2-3, with a weak D call TRBD1 (6 bases). The CDR3 covers 16 residues. The germline CDR1 and CDR2 sequences are MRHNA and SNTAGT. The V end lost 2 bases, the J end lost 5 bases, and 17 bases lay between the germline ends. In DNA, the CDR3 is TGTGCCAGCAGTGACCAGGGTGGGACATTTCGAGATACGCAGTATTTT. It translates to CASSDQGGTFRDTQYF.

This clonotype was counted between two and nine times. The rearrangement joins TRBV30 to TRBJ1-6; the D gene is possibly TRBD1 (5 bases). The CDR3 is made up of 13 amino acids. Germline lookup yields CDR1 GTSNPN and CDR2 SVGIG (reference sequence). Trimming left V 5 bases short and J 8 bases short, with 13 bases between. The CDR3 DNA follows: TGTGCCTGGGATCAGGGACTGGATTCACCCCTCCACTTT. Its translation: CAWDQGLDSPLHF.

This clonotype showed up many times. This rearrangement joins TRBV19 to TRBJ1-5; 7 bases line up with TRBD1. CDR3 length equals 16 residues. The V gene's germline CDR1 is LNHDA and CDR2 SQIVND (reference sequence). Losses at the gene ends were 4 bases for V and 0 bases for J; bases not matched to a gene: 6. CDR3 sequence: CASSTTGSRSNQPQHF. The CDR3 nucleotides read TGTGCCAGTAGTACGACAGGGTCTCGTAGCAATCAGCCCCAGCATTTT.

As concerns this clonotype: A read error is possible here, since a much larger clone lies one base away. This chain links TRBV19 with TRBJ1-5; the D gene is possibly TRBD1 (5 bases). V lost 4 bases to trimming and J lost 6 bases, with 10 bases between them. Germline V gene data show CDR1 as LNHDA and CDR2 as SQIVND (reference sequence). CDR3 length: 13 amino acids. The CDR3 here is CASSTGLSQPQHF. CDR3 in DNA: TGTGCCAGTAGTACAGGGCTCAGTCAGCCCCAGCATTTT.

Ten or more counts support this clonotype. V usage is TRBV29-1 and J usage is TRBJ1-1, with D hard to call. This CDR3 is 11 amino acids long. CDR1 SQVTM and CDR2 ANQGSEA come from the germline V gene. Trimming cost V 6 bases and J 3 bases, with 8 bases left between them. The DNA for the CDR3 is TGCAGCGTCCAACGTGACACTGAAGCTTTCTTT. Translation: CSVQRDTEAFF.

The chain carries TRBV29-1 and TRBJ2-1; either TRBD1 or TRBD2 may supply D (5 bases each). From germline, CDR1 is SQVTM and CDR2 ANQGSEA. Trimming removed 4 bases from V and 8 bases from J, with 12 bases in between. The CDR3 length is 12 residues. Written as DNA, the CDR3 is TGCAGCGTTGTGCCAGGGAGCGATGAGCAGTTCTTC. Translating gives CSVVPGSDEQFF.

This clonotype was counted only a few times. An end of the junction differs from the germline gene, which may be a read error. V usage is TRBV10-3 and J usage is TRBJ1-4; D gene uncertain. This CDR3 is 14 amino acids long. Germline V CDR1 and CDR2: ENHRY, SYGVKD. The CDR3 nucleotides read TGTGCCAGCAGTTCCCGTCGAGGATGGGAAAAACTGTTTTTT. This gives the protein CASSSRRGWEKLFF.

The chain combines TRBV7-9 with TRBJ1-2; 12 bases agree with TRBD1. Unmatched junction bases numbered 10, after V lost 6 bases and J lost 2 bases. Germline values: CDR1 SEHNR, CDR2 FQNEAQ (reference sequence). The CDR3 loop spans 17 amino acids. The CDR3 region has the DNA TGTGCCAGCAGTTTCATTGGGGACAGGGGGCAGAACTATGGCTACACCTTC. This gives the protein CASSFIGDRGQNYGYTF.

This clonotype has a count of ten or more. The CDR3, as DNA: TGCAGCGTTGTAGATCCAGGGCCCAATCAGCCCCAGCATTTT. Its translation: CSVVDPGPNQPQHF. This chain connects TRBV29-1 to TRBJ1-5; the D gene is possibly TRBD1 (5 bases). V lost 4 bases, J lost 3 bases, and 13 bases lay in between. This CDR3 is built from 14 residues. CDR1 is SQVTM and CDR2 is ANQGSEA in the germline V gene.

The chain has TRBV20-1 and TRBJ2-3, with D hard to call. Per germline, CDR1 DFQATT and CDR2 SNEGSKA (reference sequence). Between the trimmed V and J ends, which lost 6 bases and 6 bases, there was a span of 13 bases. The CDR3 has 12 residues. The CDR3 region is CSANDLPDTQYF. The CDR3 bases are TGCAGTGCCAACGACTTGCCGGATACGCAGTATTTT.

J is TRBJ2-7 and V is TRBV20-1, with D perhaps TRBD1 or TRBD2 (5 bases each). Germline V gene data show CDR1 as DFQATT and CDR2 as SNEGSKA (reference sequence). Between the trimmed V and J ends, which lost 1 base and 5 bases, there was a span of 12 bases. CDR3 length: 13 residues. The CDR3 loop is CSARGLLGDEQYF. The CDR3 DNA reads TGCAGTGCTAGAGGCCTATTGGGGGACGAGCAGTACTTC.

A word on this clonotype: This sequence may be a read error, since a much larger clone differs from it by one base. The chain uses TRBV2 and TRBJ2-7; the D gene is possibly TRBD2 (5 bases). Per germline, CDR1 SNHLY and CDR2 FYNNEI. The ends were cut back, 1 base at V and 2 bases at J, with 9 bases in the middle. This CDR3 spans 14 amino acids. CDR3 DNA: TGTGCCAGCAGTGAAGGGCTCGGGGCCTACGAGCAGTACTTC. It yields the protein CASSEGLGAYEQYF.

This chain links TRBV7-2 with TRBJ1-4; no clear D. V shed 5 bases and J shed 10 bases, with 14 bases lying between them. There are 13 residues in the CDR3. Germline V gene sequence: CDR1 SGHTA, CDR2 FQGNSA. In DNA, the CDR3 is TGTGCCAGCAGCCAAGACTTTTCGGCAAAACTGTTTTTT. This gives the protein CASSQDFSAKLFF.

This clonotype was recorded a few times. The genes are TRBV7-9 and TRBJ1-1, with D hard to call. The CDR3 is 12 residues long. CDR1 and CDR2 from the germline V gene are SEHNR and FQNEAQ (reference sequence). The V end was cut by 11 bases, the J end by 5 bases, with 15 bases between. CDR3 sequence: CAWSVLGTEAFF. DNA for the CDR3: TGTGCCTGGAGTGTATTGGGTACTGAAGCTTTCTTT.

The rearrangement uses TRBV7-2 and TRBJ1-6; D is unclear. This CDR3 contains 13 residues. Germline V gene lookup returns CDR1 SGHTA and CDR2 FQGNSA. Trimming stripped 5 bases from V and 9 bases from J, with 11 bases between. The CDR3 DNA reads TGTGCCAGCAGCATGTCAGGCGGTTCACCCCTCCACTTT. This sequence encodes CASSMSGGSPLHF.

The rearrangement links TRBV2 to TRBJ1-4; D perhaps matches TRBD1 (6 bases). This CDR3 contains 14 residues. The ends were cut back, 6 bases at V and 8 bases at J, with 16 bases in the middle. Germline values: CDR1 SNHLY, CDR2 FYNNEI. The CDR3 DNA follows: TGTGCCAGCAGCGACGGACAGAGAGGGGAAAAACTGTTTTTT. It yields the protein CASSDGQRGEKLFF.

The J gene is TRBJ2-5, the V gene TRBV4-3; the D gene is possibly TRBD2 (5 bases). Germline CDR1 reads LGHNA; CDR2 reads YSLEER. The CDR3 length is 14 residues. Trimming shortened V by 1 base and J by 6 bases, and 12 bases separated the two germline ends. The CDR3: CASSQGRGMKTQYF. In nucleotides, the CDR3 is TGCGCCAGCAGCCAAGGAAGAGGGATGAAGACCCAGTACTTC.

As regards this clonotype: Being one base from a much bigger clone, this may be a read error. The genes are TRBV19 and TRBJ1-5, with unresolved D. This CDR3 has 15 amino acids. With 3 bases removed from V and 4 bases from J, the gap between germline ends came to 13 bases. Germline CDR1 and CDR2: LNHDA and SQIVND (reference sequence). The CDR3 protein is CASSMDGSENQPQHF. In DNA form, the CDR3 reads TGTGCCAGTAGTATGGATGGGTCGGAAAATCAGCCCCAGCATTTT.